This T cell receptor beta chain originates from a study of T cells in Graves' hyperthyroidism and ophthalmopathy. Amplification yielded TCR beta CDR3 regions, with RNA transcripts as the source. The TCR CDR3 first-round RT-PCR relied on the HTBI primer set. TCRdb reanalysed the multiplex PCR reads using MiXCR and keeps one entry per CDR3 protein. In the table there are 37,000 or so distinct CDR3 sequences, 40% to 60% of which are singletons. Sample: blood. This sequence was found in a man in his forties with Graves' ophthalmopathy.

CDR3 DNA sequence: TGTGCCAGCCGGGACGGGGTGGCTGAAGCTTTCTTT. This codes for CASRDGVAEAFF. V is TRBV5-4 and J is TRBJ1-1; a weak D match, TRBD1 (5 bases). Between the trimmed V and J ends, which lost 7 bases and 6 bases, there was a span of 13 bases. Germline V gene sequence: CDR1 SGHNT, CDR2 YYREEE (reference sequence). The CDR3 covers 12 residues.